What follows are 7 T cell receptor beta chains derived from one specimen sequenced in a study of blood T cell repertoires in COVID-19. Here immunoSEQ multiplex PCR was the method, and the copy in TCRdb shows in-frame clones only, minus some. In the table there are some 350,000 clones, about nine tenths of which are singletons. Sequenced sample: peripheral blood. These receptors came from a woman in her 70s with COVID-19, enrolled during active disease.

The chain employs TRBV6-6 and TRBJ1-3; D is ambiguous. CDR1 MNHNY and CDR2 SVGAGI come from the germline V gene (reference sequence). V was shortened by 5 bases and J by 4 bases, with 6 bases between the two germline ends. The length of the CDR3 is 12 residues. CDR3 coding DNA: TGTGCCAGCAGTACAGAGGGAAACACCATATATTTT. It yields the protein CASSTEGNTIYF.

The chain employs TRBV28 and TRBJ1-1; tentatively, D is TRBD1 (5 bases). V lost 6 bases to trimming and J lost 4 bases, with 12 bases between them. There are 13 residues in the CDR3. Germline CDR1 reads MDHEN; CDR2 reads SYDVKM. The CDR3 DNA reads as TGTGCCAGCAGGCCAGGGTGGGGCACTGAAGCTTTCTTT. It specifies CASRPGWGTEAFF.

The gene calls are TRBV5-1 and TRBJ1-1; no definite D call. The CDR3 has 14 residues. The V end lost 3 bases, the J end lost 2 bases, and 11 bases lay between the germline ends. The germline gives CDR1 SGHRS, CDR2 YFSETQ. CDR3 sequence: CASSSYDQNTEAFF. As DNA, the CDR3 is TGCGCCAGCAGCTCCTATGATCAAAACACTGAAGCTTTCTTT. The variable domain in full, with the rest retrieved from reference TRBV5-1 and TRBJ1-1, is KAGVTQTPRYLIKTRGQQVTLSCSPISGHRSVSWYQQTPGQGLQFLFEYFSETQRNKGNFPGRFSGRQFSNSRSEMNVSTLELGDSALYLCASSSYDQNTEAFFGQGTRLTVV.

The gene calls are TRBV11-2 and TRBJ1-2; possibly TRBD1 for D (5 bases). The CDR3 spans 15 residues. V lost 7 bases and J lost 0, with 15 bases in between. Germline V CDR1 and CDR2: SGHAT, FQNNGV. The CDR3 protein is CASTEWRGSNYGYTF. CDR3 nucleotide sequence: TGTGCCAGCACCGAATGGCGGGGGTCTAACTATGGCTACACCTTC. Full variable domain (missing parts from reference TRBV11-2 and TRBJ1-2): EAGVAQSPRYKIIEKRQSVAFWCNPISGHATLYWYQQILGQGPKLLIQFQNNGVVDDSQLPKDRFSAERLKGVDSTLKIQPAKLEDSAVYLCASTEWRGSNYGYTFGSGTRLTVV.

This chain uses TRBV7-2 with TRBJ2-5; 9 nucleotides align to TRBD2. In germline, CDR1 is SGHTA, CDR2 FQGNSA. This CDR3 comprises 16 residues. Trimming took 5 bases from V and 4 from J; bases not matched to a gene: 11. CDR3 residues: CASSKPSGTFGETQYF. The CDR3 bases are TGTGCCAGCAGCAAGCCTAGCGGGACTTTCGGAGAGACCCAGTACTTC.

V and J are TRBV2 and TRBJ1-1, with D unresolved. This CDR3 region has 11 residues. V lost 8 bases to trimming and J lost 11 bases, with 15 bases between them. Per germline, CDR1 SNHLY and CDR2 FYNNEI. CDR3 sequence reads: CASGTRRAAFF. The CDR3 nucleotides read TGTGCCAGCGGAACAAGGCGGGCGGCTTTCTTT.

The V and J genes are TRBV5-8 and TRBJ2-3; a possible D gene is TRBD1 (6 bases). This CDR3 is 17 amino acids long. Germline V gene sequence: CDR1 SGHTS, CDR2 YDEGEE. The germline V and J ends were trimmed by 4 bases and 1 base, with 19 bases remaining between them. The CDR3 DNA reads as TGTGCCAGCAGCAAGGAAGGGGCGGACAGCCGCACAGATACGCAGTATTTT. This gives the protein CASSKEGADSRTDTQYF. Combining the CDR3 with reference TRBV5-8 and TRBJ2-3 gives the whole variable domain EAGVTQSPTHLIKTRGQQATLRCSPISGHTSVYWYQQALGLGLQFLLWYDEGEERNRGNFPPRFSGRQFPNYSSELNVNALELEDSALYLCASSKEGADSRTDTQYFGPGTRLTVL.